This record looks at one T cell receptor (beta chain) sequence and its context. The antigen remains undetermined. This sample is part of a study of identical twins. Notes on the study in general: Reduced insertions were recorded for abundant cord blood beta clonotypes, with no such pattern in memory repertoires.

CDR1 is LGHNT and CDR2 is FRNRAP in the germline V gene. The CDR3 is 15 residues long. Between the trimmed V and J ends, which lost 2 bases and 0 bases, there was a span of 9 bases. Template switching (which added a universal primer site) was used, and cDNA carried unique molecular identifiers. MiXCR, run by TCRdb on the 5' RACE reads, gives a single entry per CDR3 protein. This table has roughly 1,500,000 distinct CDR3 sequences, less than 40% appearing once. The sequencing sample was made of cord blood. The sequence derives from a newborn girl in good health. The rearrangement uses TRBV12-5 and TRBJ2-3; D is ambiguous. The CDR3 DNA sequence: TGTGCTAGTGGTTTGTGGAAGCCTAGCACAGATACGCAGTATTTT. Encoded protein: CASGLWKPSTDTQYF.